This entry lists 28 T cell receptor beta chains sequenced from one sample in a study of STAT5B mutations in CD4+ large granular lymphocyte leukemia. Sequencing was performed with immunoSEQ multiplex PCR; in TCRdb, only in-frame clones are kept and a portion is missing. The sample records 45,000 to 55,000 clones, about three quarters being singletons. Sequenced input: CD4+ T cells from blood buffy coats. The receptors come from a human donor in good health.

The chain combines TRBV25-1 with TRBJ1-3; a possible D gene is TRBD1 (6 bases). CDR3 length: 15 residues. V lost 3 bases to trimming and J lost 5 bases, with 14 bases between them. The germline V gene encodes CDR1 MGHDK and CDR2 SYGVNS. CDR3 DNA: TGTGCCAGCAGTGAGGTTGGAGGGGGAAGAAACACCATATATTTT. Its translation is CASSEVGGGRNTIYF. The full variable domain, with the rest looked up from reference TRBV25-1 and TRBJ1-3, is EADIYQTPRYLVIGTGKKITLECSQTMGHDKMYWYQQDPGMELHLIHYSYGVNSTEKGDLSSESTVSRIRTEHFPLTLESARPSHTSQYLCASSEVGGGRNTIYFGEGSWLTVV.

The CDR3 DNA reads as TGTGCCAGCACCCGGGGCTCCCCATACGAGCAGTACGTC. This gives the protein CASTRGSPYEQYV. The chain employs TRBV28 and TRBJ2-7; D is perhaps TRBD1 or TRBD2 (5 bases each). CDR3 size: 13 residues. Trimming removed 7 bases at V and 4 bases at J, with 14 bases between. Germline V gene sequence: CDR1 MDHEN, CDR2 SYDVKM.

The rearrangement joins TRBV21-1 to TRBJ1-1; whether TRBD1, the table's D call, matches the DNA was not checked. TRBV21-1 is assigned pseudogene status. The length of the CDR3 is 14 residues. CDR3 amino acids: CASSKPLPGTEAFF. CDR3 bases: TGTGCCAGCAGCAAACCTCTTCCAGGCACTGAAGCTTTCTTT.

The CDR3 DNA sequence: TGTGCCAGCAGTTACTGGGGCAGCAATCAGCCCCAGCATTTT. Its protein is CASSYWGSNQPQHF. The chain has TRBV6-6 and TRBJ1-5; tentatively, D is TRBD1 (5 bases). Deletions cut 1 base from V and 1 base from J, with 5 bases between. Germline values: CDR1 MNHNY, CDR2 SVGAGI (reference sequence). The CDR3 has 14 amino acids.

Here the CDR3 reads CASSETGGMYGQYV. The CDR3 nucleotides are TGCGCCAGCAGTGAAACGGGAGGAATGTATGGGCAGTACGTC. The V gene is TRBV10-2, the J gene TRBJ2-7; 7 bases match TRBD2. The CDR3 sequence is 14 residues long. V shed 3 bases, J shed 9 bases, and the junction held 11 bases outside the gene matches. The V gene's germline CDR1 is WSHSY and CDR2 SAAADI.

CDR3 sequence: CASTERVAGEAFF. CDR3 nucleotides: TGTGCCAGCACCGAGAGGGTGGCTGGTGAAGCTTTCTTT. The chain links TRBV2 to TRBJ1-1; D is unclear. With 7 bases removed from V and 7 bases from J, the gap between germline ends came to 16 bases. Germline CDR1 reads SNHLY; CDR2 reads FYNNEI. The CDR3 covers 13 residues.

The V call is TRBV6-5, the J call TRBJ1-1; D unclear. Per the germline V gene, CDR1 is MNHEY and CDR2 is SVGAGI. The CDR3 consists of 14 residues. Trimming cost V 1 base and J 1 base, with 7 bases left between them. The CDR3 region has the DNA TGTGCCAGCAGTTACTTGTATCCGAACACTGAAGCTTTCTTT. Protein sequence: CASSYLYPNTEAFF.

The genes are TRBV15 and TRBJ1-2; D uncertain. The length of the CDR3 is 15 residues. CDR1 and CDR2 from the germline V gene are LNHNV and YYDKDF (reference sequence). Trimming removed 0 bases at V and 1 base at J, with 9 bases between. CDR3 DNA: TGTGCCACCAGCAGAGAGAAGGGCCTTAACTATGGCTACACCTTC. Its protein product is CATSREKGLNYGYTF.

V usage is TRBV6-5 and J usage is TRBJ1-1, with D hard to call. This CDR3 is 15 amino acids long. Trimming shortened V by 0 bases and J by 2 bases, and 10 bases separated the two germline ends. The germline V gene has CDR1 MNHEY and CDR2 SVGAGI. CDR3: CASSYSTRLNTEAFF. CDR3 nucleotide sequence: TGTGCCAGCAGTTACTCGACCCGCCTAAACACTGAAGCTTTCTTT.

Here the CDR3 reads CASSKQGASEQYV. CDR3 in DNA: TGTGCCAGCAGTAAACAGGGGGCATCCGAGCAGTACGTC. The chain is built from TRBV27 and TRBJ2-7; 9 nucleotides line up with TRBD1. V trimming: 5 bases; J trimming: 6 bases; junction bases outside the gene matches: 5. Germline V CDR1 and CDR2: MNHEY, SMNVEV (reference sequence). The CDR3 sequence is 13 residues long.

The CDR3 protein is CASSVAGVHTDTQYF. CDR3 nucleotides: TGTGCCAGCAGCGTAGCTGGGGTTCACACAGATACGCAGTATTTT. The chain employs TRBV9 and TRBJ2-3; no clear D gene. Trimming took 0 bases from V and 2 from J, leaving 10 bases between them. The CDR3 totals 15 residues. Germline assignment: CDR1 SGDLS and CDR2 YYNGEE. Together with reference TRBV9 and TRBJ2-3, the CDR3 gives the full variable domain: DSGVTQTPKHLITATGQRVTLRCSPRSGDLSVYWYQQSLDQGLQFLIQYYNGEERAKGNILERFSAQQFPDLHSELNLSSLELGDSALYFCASSVAGVHTDTQYFGPGTRLTVL.

V usage is TRBV9 and J usage is TRBJ2-5, with 8 nucleotides matching TRBD1. Per germline, CDR1 SGDLS and CDR2 YYNGEE. The CDR3 runs 16 residues. J lost 0 bases, V lost 2 bases, and 6 bases had no gene match. Written as DNA, the CDR3 is TGTGCCAGCAGCGTTGGGACAGGCAGCAACCAAGAGACCCAGTACTTC. Protein product: CASSVGTGSNQETQYF.

V is TRBV6-1 and J is TRBJ1-6; maybe TRBD1 (6 bases). Germline V gene data show CDR1 as MNHNS and CDR2 as SASEGT. This CDR3 is built from 18 residues. The germline V and J ends were trimmed by 2 bases and 0 bases, with 14 bases remaining between them. The CDR3 DNA follows: TGTGCCAGCAGTGAAAAATGGACAGCCAGCTCCTATAATTCACCCCTCCACTTT. It encodes CASSEKWTASSYNSPLHF.

The chain recombines TRBV5-1 with TRBJ1-5, with TRBD1 matching 7 bases. The CDR3 loop spans 15 amino acids. The V gene's germline CDR1 is SGHRS and CDR2 YFSETQ. Losses at the gene ends were 7 bases for V and 3 bases for J; bases not matched to a gene: 10. The CDR3 spells CASDRGQVDNQPQHF. The CDR3 coding sequence is TGCGCCAGCGACAGAGGACAGGTTGACAATCAGCCCCAGCATTTT.

V gene TRBV6-5 combines with J gene TRBJ2-1; 8 bases map to TRBD1. Germline V gene sequence: CDR1 MNHEY, CDR2 SVGAGI. The J segment lost 3 bases and the V segment lost 5 bases, leaving 3 bases of the junction unmatched. CDR3 length equals 14 residues. CDR3 DNA sequence: TGTGCCAGCAGTGGGGGACAGGTCTACAATGAGCAGTTCTTC. Amino acid sequence: CASSGGQVYNEQFF.

The J gene is TRBJ1-2, the V gene TRBV28; 7 bases line up with TRBD1. The CDR3 consists of 14 residues. Germline CDR1 and CDR2: MDHEN and SYDVKM. The trim removed 6 bases at V and 4 bases at J, leaving 8 bases unmatched. The CDR3 region has the DNA TGTGCCAGCAGCGACGGACAGGCGAGCTATGGCTACACCTTC. It translates to CASSDGQASYGYTF.

The chain couples TRBV6-5 to TRBJ2-3; D remains ambiguous. Germline V gene lookup returns CDR1 MNHEY and CDR2 SVGAGI. V was shortened by 8 bases and J by 0 bases, with 15 bases between the two germline ends. The CDR3 totals 15 residues. CDR3 region: CASAPGFFSTDTQYF. DNA for the CDR3: TGTGCCAGCGCTCCAGGTTTTTTTAGCACAGATACGCAGTATTTT.

J is TRBJ1-2 and V is TRBV10-3; 9 bases match TRBD1. V lost 5 bases to trimming and J lost 8 bases; unmatched junction nucleotides: 15. The CDR3 has 16 amino acids. The germline V gene has CDR1 ENHRY and CDR2 SYGVKD. CDR3 bases: TGTGCCATCAGTCCTCCCCCGGGACAGGGAGTCGTGGGCTACACCTTC. It yields the protein CAISPPPGQGVVGYTF.

CDR3 loop: CASSPVQSNEQFF. The CDR3 DNA reads TGTGCCAGCTCACCGGTGCAGTCAAATGAGCAGTTCTTC. The chain employs TRBV18 and TRBJ2-1; D uncertain. Trimming left V 3 bases short and J 7 bases short, with 10 bases between. Germline CDR1 and CDR2: KGHSH and LQKENI. The CDR3 runs to 13 residues.

The J gene is TRBJ2-3, the V gene TRBV9, with D tentatively TRBD2 (8 bases). In germline, CDR1 is SGDLS, CDR2 YYNGEE. The germline V and J ends were trimmed by 4 bases and 3 bases, with 18 bases remaining between them. The CDR3 is 16 amino acids. CDR3 bases: TGTGCCAGCAGCACTAGGACAGGCGGGGGGACAGATACGCAGTATTTT. Translated: CASSTRTGGGTDTQYF.

The chain joins TRBV30 to TRBJ1-5; the D is unclear. V lost 3 bases and J 4 bases, leaving 1 base between the germline ends. The germline CDR1 and CDR2 sequences are GTSNPN and SVGIG (reference sequence). The CDR3 runs 10 residues. The CDR3 nucleotides read TGTGCCTGGAGAAATCAGCCCCAGCATTTT. Its protein product is CAWRNQPQHF.

The V gene is TRBV28, the J gene TRBJ1-1; D is unclear. The V gene's germline CDR1 is MDHEN and CDR2 SYDVKM. V was pared by 6 bases and J by 1 base, with 3 bases between. There are 11 residues in the CDR3. The CDR3 nucleotides are TGTGCCAGCAGCACGAACACTGAAGCTTTCTTT. This encodes CASSTNTEAFF.

The chain is built from TRBV6-5 and TRBJ1-2; possibly TRBD1 for D (5 bases). Germline assignment: CDR1 MNHEY and CDR2 SVGAGI. The ends were cut back, 2 bases at V and 5 bases at J, with 9 bases in the middle. The CDR3 runs 13 residues. CDR3 residues: CASSYDSSYGYTF. In nucleotides, the CDR3 is TGTGCCAGCAGTTACGACAGCTCGTATGGCTACACCTTC.

This clone was detected a few times. The chain links TRBV7-9 to TRBJ1-2; D remains unclear. The V and J ends lost 5 bases and 4 bases respectively, with 8 bases between them. There are 12 residues in the CDR3. Germline V gives CDR1 SEHNR, CDR2 FQNEAQ (reference sequence). In DNA form, the CDR3 reads TGTGCCAGCAGCCCAGTCGGCTATGGCTACACCTTC. It is translated as CASSPVGYGYTF.

This clone was counted once. V is TRBV6-5 and J is TRBJ1-2; D is unresolved. Trimming shortened V by 4 bases and J by 0 bases, and 12 bases separated the two germline ends. In germline, CDR1 is MNHEY, CDR2 SVGAGI. The CDR3 sequence is 15 residues long. CDR3 loop: CASSSYSDANYGYTF. The CDR3 nucleotides are TGTGCCAGCAGTTCGTACAGTGACGCTAACTATGGCTACACCTTC.

V is TRBV29-1 and J is TRBJ2-3, with D perhaps TRBD1 (5 bases). The CDR3 runs 15 residues. Trimming stripped 1 base from V and 2 bases from J, with 13 bases between. The germline gives CDR1 SQVTM, CDR2 ANQGSEA. CDR3 sequence: CSVEGEQGYTDTQYF. DNA for the CDR3: TGCAGCGTTGAAGGAGAGCAGGGATACACAGATACGCAGTATTTT.

The rearrangement links TRBV9 to TRBJ2-7, with D perhaps matching TRBD1 (6 bases). This CDR3 has 15 amino acids. Between the trimmed V and J ends, which lost 2 bases and 0 bases, there was a span of 12 bases. Per germline, CDR1 SGDLS and CDR2 YYNGEE. CDR3 region: CASSVGGQHSYEQYF. CDR3 nucleotides: TGTGCCAGCAGCGTTGGCGGACAGCACTCCTACGAGCAGTACTTC.

The chain is built from TRBV7-2 and TRBJ2-5, with 8 bases fitting TRBD2. Unmatched junction bases numbered 7, after V lost 5 bases and J lost 5 bases. The CDR3 loop spans 14 amino acids. From germline, CDR1 is SGHTA and CDR2 FQGNSA. The CDR3 protein is CASSLGGAGETQYF. The CDR3 nucleotides read TGTGCCAGCAGCCTCGGGGGGGCCGGGGAGACCCAGTACTTC.